This T cell receptor (beta chain) was captured by sequencing in a study of control samples from healthy donors and cancer patients. Only in-frame clones appear in the TCRdb table, and some are missing; sequencing was by immunoSEQ multiplex PCR. The table includes about 180,000 clones, more than 90% detected once. The CDR3 loop spans 16 amino acids. The germline CDR1 and CDR2 sequences are SGHRS and YFSETQ. V was cut by 4 bases and J by 3 bases, with 14 bases left in between. The sequenced material came from blood. The TCR comes from a man younger than 45 in good health. This chain connects TRBV5-1 to TRBJ1-6; tentatively, D is TRBD1 (6 bases). The CDR3 DNA reads TGCGCCAGCAGCCCCGGGGGCAGCGGCTATAATTCACCCCTCCACTTT. This sequence encodes CASSPGGSGYNSPLHF.